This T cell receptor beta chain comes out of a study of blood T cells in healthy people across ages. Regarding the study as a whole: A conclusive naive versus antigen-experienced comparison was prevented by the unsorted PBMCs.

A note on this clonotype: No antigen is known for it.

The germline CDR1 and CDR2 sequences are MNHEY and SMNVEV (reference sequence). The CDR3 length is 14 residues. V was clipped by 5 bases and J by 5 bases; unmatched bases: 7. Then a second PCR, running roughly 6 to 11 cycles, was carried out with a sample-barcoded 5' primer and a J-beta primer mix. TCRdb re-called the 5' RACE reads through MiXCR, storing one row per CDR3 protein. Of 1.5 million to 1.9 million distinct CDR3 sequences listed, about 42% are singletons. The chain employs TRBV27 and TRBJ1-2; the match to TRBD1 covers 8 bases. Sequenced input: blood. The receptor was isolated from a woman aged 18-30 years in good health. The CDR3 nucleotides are TGTGCCAGCAGTCCGGTGACAGGGGAGTATGGCTACACCTTC. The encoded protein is CASSPVTGEYGYTF.